This T cell receptor beta chain appears in the sequencing data of a study of T-cell memory formation after mild COVID-19. Comments on this clonotype: Its antigen is unidentified.

Germline V gene data show CDR1 as SGHRS and CDR2 as YFSETQ. The length of the CDR3 is 13 residues. Trimming left V 1 base short and J 3 bases short, with 7 bases between. Study-wide points: CD4/CD8 balance characterized clones contracting day 15 to 85, and CD4+ skew characterized later expanders. The CD4+ clones that contracted clustered mainly within CM and EM, and the CD8+ clones concentrated in EMRA. Researchers could not confirm that second-wave clones peaking on day 37 targeted SARS-CoV-2.

MiXCR was run by TCRdb on the 5' RACE reads, yielding one entry per CDR3 protein. This table has just under 350,000 distinct CDR3 sequences, roughly 13% appearing once. The sequence was collected from a man aged 18 to 30 who had mild COVID-19 (a few samples of this study predate the infection). Cell type and time point are not known. V gene TRBV5-1 combines with J gene TRBJ1-2; D is possibly TRBD1 (6 bases). Sequencing input: PBMCs or a T cell subset sorted from them (not recorded which). The CDR3: CASSLYRDYGYTF. The CDR3 nucleotides are TGCGCCAGCAGCTTGTACAGGGACTATGGCTACACCTTC.